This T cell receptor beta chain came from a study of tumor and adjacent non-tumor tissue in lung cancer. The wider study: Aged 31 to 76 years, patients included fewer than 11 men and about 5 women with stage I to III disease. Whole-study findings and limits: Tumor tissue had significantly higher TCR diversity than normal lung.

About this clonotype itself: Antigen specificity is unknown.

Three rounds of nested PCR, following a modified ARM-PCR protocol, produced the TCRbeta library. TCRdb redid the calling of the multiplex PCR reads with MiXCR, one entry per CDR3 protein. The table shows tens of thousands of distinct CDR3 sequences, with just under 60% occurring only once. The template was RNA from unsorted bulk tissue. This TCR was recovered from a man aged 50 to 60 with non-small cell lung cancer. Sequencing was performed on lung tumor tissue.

Written as DNA, the CDR3 is TGCAGTGCTAGTTCCCCAGATACGCAGTATTTT. Its protein is CSASSPDTQYF. The chain employs TRBV20-1 and TRBJ2-3; no reliable D call. CDR1 and CDR2 from the germline V gene are DFQATT and SNEGSKA (reference sequence). This CDR3 spans 11 amino acids. Trimming removed 3 bases from V and 4 bases from J, with 5 bases in between.